This TCR beta chain was documented in a study of cytomegalovirus exposure and HLA in healthy donors. Study results and limitations: Most subjects had HLA-A and HLA-B alleles reportedly predicted accurately by TCR beta sequences.

V lost 0 bases, J lost 4 bases, and 13 bases lay in between. This CDR3 spans 16 amino acids. The germline gives CDR1 MNHNS, CDR2 SASEGT. PCR employed 60 Vbeta and 13 Jbeta primers. Assay: immunoSEQ multiplex PCR; the TCRdb copy retains only in-frame clones and omits some. The table lists 150,000 to 200,000 clones, around 83% of them singletons. Comment on this clone: Its antigen is unidentified.

The chain has TRBV6-1 and TRBJ2-1; D might be TRBD2 (6 bases). Material: PBMCs. The sequence was collected from a middle-aged man in good health and CMV-seropositive. The CDR3 nucleotides read TGTGCCAGCAGTGAAGCTCAGAGCGGGTTTTACAATGAGCAGTTCTTC. Translating it yields CASSEAQSGFYNEQFF.